This entry features one T cell receptor (beta chain) sequence. The sample originates from a study of technical replicates of blood from four donors. Data came from immunoSEQ multiplex PCR; TCRdb stores just in-frame clones and leaves some out. The data show approximately 75,000 clones, with approximately 97% seen just once and 0.29% held by the top ten. The ends were cut back, 2 bases at V and 7 bases at J, with 11 bases in the middle. Germline V gene lookup returns CDR1 MNHEY and CDR2 SVGAGI. The CDR3 is 13 amino acids. The V call is TRBV6-5, the J call TRBJ1-1; no clear D. Sequenced input: T cells isolated from PBMCs. The origin of this receptor is a human donor in good health. The CDR3, as DNA: TGTGCCAGCAGTTACCATGAGGATGTTGAAGCTTTCTTT. Protein sequence: CASSYHEDVEAFF.